The 18 T cell receptor beta chains given below trace back to one sample, sequenced in a study of shared clonotypes between healthy human individuals. Method: immunoSEQ multiplex PCR; TCRdb's copy keeps in-frame clones and lacks some. The table lists 750,000 to 1,000,000 clones, almost 95% of them singletons, with around 24% in the top ten. In the naive CD8 group, cells lacked CD45RO and were positively selected for CCR7, so terminally differentiated effector memory CD45RA+ cells were left out. The sequenced sample was naive CD8+ T cells sorted from blood. The receptors originated from a man aged 25 to 45 in good health.

On this clone itself: The same CDR3 can be traced to other DNA sequences in this sample. This chain links TRBV6-5 with TRBJ2-7, with TRBD2 identical over 8 bases. The CDR3 sequence is 15 residues long. CDR1 is MNHEY, CDR2 SVGAGI, per germline. V lost 3 bases, J lost 4 bases, and 8 bases stayed unmatched. CDR3 coding DNA: TGTGCCAGCAGTTATAGTGCGGGAGGATCTTACGAGCAGTACTTC. The encoded protein is CASSYSAGGSYEQYF.

This chain joins TRBV2 and TRBJ2-1; 10 bases line up with TRBD2. The CDR3 is 20 residues long. Germline CDR1 reads SNHLY; CDR2 reads FYNNEI. With V trimmed by 9 bases and J by 0 bases, 20 bases remained unmatched. The CDR3 is CARSRVKREGRRSSYNEQFF. The CDR3 nucleotides are TGTGCCAGGTCAAGGGTTAAGCGGGAGGGAAGACGGAGCTCCTACAATGAGCAGTTCTTC.

This clone was recorded only once. This chain joins TRBV6-4 and TRBJ1-2; 8 bases map to TRBD1. J lost 2 bases, V lost 5 bases, and 7 bases had no gene match. Germline V gene sequence: CDR1 MRHNA, CDR2 SNTAGT. CDR3 length: 15 residues. CDR3 loop: CASSQTGGPNYGYTF. The CDR3 DNA reads TGTGCCAGCAGTCAAACAGGGGGACCCAACTATGGCTACACCTTC.

This clone was seen just once. The chain links TRBV6-6 to TRBJ1-1; 10 nucleotides align to TRBD1. Germline-derived CDR1 and CDR2 are MNHNY and SVGAGI (reference sequence). The CDR3 is 15 residues long. J was trimmed by 2 bases and V by 4 bases; bases with no gene match: 4. In nucleotides, the CDR3 is TGTGCCAGCAGTTTCACGACAGGGGGCAACACTGAAGCTTTCTTT. Its translation: CASSFTTGGNTEAFF.

The chain uses TRBV10-3 and TRBJ2-1; D uncertain. The CDR3 contains 15 residues. CDR1 and CDR2 from the germline V gene are ENHRY and SYGVKD. V lost 7 bases, J lost 3 bases, and 16 bases lay in between. Here the CDR3 reads CAINDQPTLYNEQFF. The CDR3, as DNA: TGTGCCATCAACGACCAGCCGACCCTCTACAATGAGCAGTTCTTC.

The V and J genes are TRBV27 and TRBJ1-3; no reliable D call. The germline V gene encodes CDR1 MNHEY and CDR2 SMNVEV (reference sequence). V gave up 7 bases and J gave up 4 bases, with 17 bases separating them. CDR3 length: 15 amino acids. This chain's CDR3 is CASMETQESGNTIYF. Here the CDR3 DNA reads TGTGCCAGCATGGAGACTCAGGAGTCCGGAAACACCATATATTTT.

V gene TRBV28 combines with J gene TRBJ2-7; 10 nucleotides line up with TRBD1. The CDR3 runs to 15 residues. V lost 6 bases and J lost 3; bases outside the gene matches: 8. Looked up from germline, CDR1 is MDHEN and CDR2 is SYDVKM. The CDR3 loop is CASRTWTGGFYEQYF. In nucleotides, the CDR3 is TGTGCCAGCAGAACTTGGACAGGGGGATTCTACGAGCAGTACTTC.

The chain links TRBV28 to TRBJ2-1, with 7 bases identical to TRBD1. The CDR3 spans 18 residues. The V segment lost 4 bases and the J segment 8 bases; nucleotides outside the gene matches: 20. The germline gives CDR1 MDHEN, CDR2 SYDVKM. The CDR3 loop is CASSSSIRGLKVYYEQFF. CDR3 coding DNA: TGTGCCAGCAGTTCGTCCATAAGGGGGCTGAAGGTTTATTATGAGCAGTTCTTC.

This chain uses TRBV10-3 with TRBJ2-3, with D perhaps TRBD2 (5 bases). V was cut by 6 bases and J by 2 bases, with 12 bases left in between. CDR3 length: 14 residues. The germline V gene has CDR1 ENHRY and CDR2 SYGVKD. As DNA, the CDR3 is TGTGCCATCAGCCGGGAAACCCTCACAGATACGCAGTATTTT. Its translation is CAISRETLTDTQYF.

The V call is TRBV2, the J call TRBJ2-3; unclear D gene. This CDR3 region has 13 residues. Trimming took 6 bases from V and 4 from J, leaving 11 bases between them. CDR1 and CDR2 (germline): SNHLY, FYNNEI. CDR3 loop: CASSARLSDTQYF. CDR3 sequence (DNA): TGTGCCAGCAGCGCCCGACTTTCAGATACGCAGTATTTT.

CDR3 sequence (DNA): TGCAGCGTTCTATCACCCGGGGGCGAAGCTTTCTTT. Translating it yields CSVLSPGGEAFF. J is TRBJ1-1 and V is TRBV29-1; D may be TRBD1 (6 bases). Germline CDR1 reads SQVTM; CDR2 reads ANQGSEA. Deletions cut 5 bases from V and 8 bases from J, with 15 bases between. The CDR3 extends over 12 amino acids.

The V and J genes are TRBV10-2 and TRBJ2-3; D is possibly TRBD1 (6 bases). Trimming took off 10 bases at V and 1 base at J, with 15 bases between the two ends. The length of the CDR3 is 14 residues. From germline, CDR1 is WSHSY and CDR2 SAAADI. CDR3: CANSLGGGTDTQYF. In DNA form, the CDR3 reads TGCGCCAACTCCCTAGGGGGTGGCACAGATACGCAGTATTTT.

The chain combines TRBV28 with TRBJ2-7; 10 nucleotides line up with TRBD1. From germline, CDR1 is MDHEN and CDR2 SYDVKM. J gave up 4 bases and V 4 bases, and 4 bases lay outside the gene matches. The CDR3 has 14 amino acids. The CDR3: CASSWTGGFYEQYF. The CDR3 DNA follows: TGTGCCAGCAGTTGGACAGGGGGATTTTACGAGCAGTACTTC.

This clone appeared once. CDR3 DNA sequence: TGTGCCAGCAGTTCTAGCGGGAGGCCAACCTACGAGCAGTACTTC. Encoded protein: CASSSSGRPTYEQYF. The chain uses TRBV6-5 and TRBJ2-7, with 11 nucleotides matching TRBD2. Germline CDR1 and CDR2: MNHEY and SVGAGI. The V gene end was trimmed by 4 bases and the J gene end by 2 bases; junction bases not matched to a gene: 4. This CDR3 comprises 15 residues.

V usage is TRBV2 and J usage is TRBJ2-7; perhaps TRBD2 as D (6 bases). V gave up 6 bases and J gave up 3 bases, with 15 bases separating them. The CDR3 extends over 14 amino acids. Germline V gene sequence: CDR1 SNHLY, CDR2 FYNNEI. The CDR3 nucleotides are TGTGCCAGCAGCCCCGGGCTAGCGATCTACGAGCAGTACTTC. Translation: CASSPGLAIYEQYF. Complete variable domain (other parts from reference TRBV2 and TRBJ2-7): EPEVTQTPSHQVTQMGQEVILRCVPISNHLYFYWYRQILGQKVEFLVSFYNNEISEKSEIFDDQFSVERPDGSNFTLKIRSTKLEDSAMYFCASSPGLAIYEQYFGPGTRLTVT.

As DNA, the CDR3 is TGTGCCAGCAGTTCCTCCGTGACTAGCGGGGACAATGAGCAGTTCTTC. Translation gives CASSSSVTSGDNEQFF. The rearrangement links TRBV27 to TRBJ2-1; 11 bases align to TRBD2. The CDR3 is made up of 16 amino acids. After removal of 4 bases from V and 5 bases from J, the junction contained 7 bases not matched to a gene. The germline V gene has CDR1 MNHEY and CDR2 SMNVEV (reference sequence).

The chain recombines TRBV11-3 with TRBJ1-2; the D is unclear. Per germline, CDR1 SGHNT and CDR2 YENEEA. This CDR3 is 15 amino acids long. Trimming removed 0 bases at V and 8 bases at J, with 16 bases between. CDR3 nucleotide sequence: TGTGCCAGCAGCTTAGATCTGGTGTGTAGGCGAGGCTACACCTTC. Amino acid sequence: CASSLDLVCRRGYTF.

The rearrangement links TRBV12-5 to TRBJ2-5; D is ambiguous. Germline V gene lookup returns CDR1 LGHNT and CDR2 FRNRAP. V was clipped by 3 bases and J by 5 bases, with 10 bases between them. The CDR3 sequence is 13 residues long. The CDR3 nucleotides are TGTGCTAGTGGTTTTGGCATTTTTGAGACCCAGTACTTC. This codes for CASGFGIFETQYF.